This is a list of T cell receptor beta chains from one sample in a study of T cell responses to AZD1222 COVID-19 vaccine. Using immunoSEQ multiplex PCR, the repertoire was profiled, and TCRdb retains in-frame clones only, with some absent. The data contain some 170,000 clones, just under 95% of them singletons. The sample was peripheral blood, taken on day 0 of AZD1222 vaccination. The receptor source for this set is an adult in good health. Each CDR3 is given with its conserved first and last residue. D genes are given only for firm matches. Not every row has a clone size; where given, it reads once, few, many or a size class.

TRBV5-1	TRBJ1-5	-	-	CASSPGRGNQPQHF	TGCGCCAGCAGCCCTGGAAGAGGCAATCAGCCCCAGCATTTT
TRBV18	TRBJ1-2	TRBD1	-	CASSPLGRGQDGYTF	TGTGCCAGCTCACCACTCGGCAGGGGGCAGGATGGCTACACCTTC
TRBV18	TRBJ1-3	-	-	CASSPSFSDPRWGNTIYF	TGTGCCAGCTCACCATCTTTCAGTGACCCGCGGTGGGGAAACACCATATATTTT
TRBV3-1/TRBV3-2	TRBJ1-2	-	-	CASSQGGKGYGYTF	TGTGCCAGCAGCCAAGGTGGGAAAGGTTACGGCTACACCTTC
TRBV19	TRBJ1-1	TRBD1	once	CASSDRGRLNTEAFF	TGTGCCAGTAGCGACAGGGGCCGCCTGAACACTGAAGCTTTCTTT
TRBV30	TRBJ1-5	TRBD1	-	CAWSLGGHQPQHF	TGTGCCTGGAGTCTAGGGGGCCATCAGCCCCAGCATTTT
TRBV18	TRBJ2-3	-	-	CASSPYSRALTDTQYF	TGTGCCAGCTCACCCTATAGCAGGGCACTCACAGATACGCAGTATTTT
TRBV2	TRBJ1-6	-	-	CARSLRAYNSPLHF	TGTGCCAGGTCCCTTAGGGCCTATAATTCACCCCTCCACTTT
TRBV4-3	TRBJ1-6	-	once	CASSQHKDFRETPLHF	TGCGCCAGCAGCCAACACAAGGACTTCAGGGAAACACCCCTCCACTTT
TRBV7-2	TRBJ2-1	-	-	CASSLASRDNEQFF	TGTGCCAGCAGCCTAGCCTCGAGGGACAATGAGCAGTTCTTC
TRBV18	TRBJ1-1	-	-	CASSPIPSPNTEAFF	TGTGCCAGCTCACCAATCCCCAGCCCGAACACTGAAGCTTTCTTT
TRBV5-1	TRBJ1-1	TRBD1	-	CASSPTQTGSAFF	TGCGCCAGCAGTCCAACCCAGACAGGGTCGGCTTTCTTT
TRBV9	TRBJ1-1	-	-	CASSVEGMNTEAFF	TGTGCCAGCAGCGTAGAAGGCATGAACACTGAAGCTTTCTTT
TRBV4-3	TRBJ2-3	-	once	CASSQEALTDTQYF	TGCGCCAGCAGCCAAGAGGCCCTCACAGATACGCAGTATTTT
TRBV7-8	TRBJ1-6	-	-	CASSNEKGSPLHF	TGTGCCAGCAGCAACGAAAAGGGGTCACCCCTCCACTTT
TRBV5-4	TRBJ2-1	TRBD2	-	CASSGLAGAYNEQFF	TGTGCCAGCAGCGGACTAGCGGGGGCTTACAATGAGCAGTTCTTC
TRBV2	TRBJ2-7	-	-	CASTFRAPYEQYF	TGTGCCAGCACGTTTCGAGCCCCCTACGAGCAGTACTTC
TRBV28	TRBJ2-7	-	-	CASSLVTVAYEQYF	TGTGCCAGCAGTTTAGTAACCGTAGCCTACGAGCAGTACTTC
TRBV28	TRBJ2-1	TRBD2	-	CASSREGLAHEQFF	TGTGCCAGCAGCCGGGAGGGACTAGCCCATGAGCAGTTCTTC
TRBV27	TRBJ2-1	-	-	CASSLIVRGPYNEQFF	TGTGCCAGCAGTCTTATTGTCAGGGGTCCCTACAATGAGCAGTTCTTC
TRBV2	TRBJ1-5	-	once	CASSERTQRQPQHF	TGTGCCAGCAGTGAACGGACCCAGCGACAGCCCCAGCATTTT
TRBV4-2	TRBJ2-1	TRBD2	-	CASSPPLAGGAGGEQFF	TGTGCCAGCAGCCCCCCCCTAGCGGGGGGGGCAGGTGGTGAGCAGTTCTTC
TRBV4-2	TRBJ2-1	TRBD2	-	CASSQDRGGYNEQFF	TGTGCCAGCAGCCAAGATCGGGGGGGCTACAATGAGCAGTTCTTC
TRBV7-9	TRBJ1-2	TRBD1	-	CASSILTGEDGYTF	TGTGCCAGCAGCATACTTACAGGGGAGGATGGCTACACCTTC
TRBV2	TRBJ2-5	TRBD2	-	CARKRSAGGKETQYF	TGTGCCCGCAAAAGATCGGCGGGGGGGAAAGAGACCCAGTACTTC
TRBV30	TRBJ2-2	TRBD1	-	CAWSRDRANTGELFF	TGTGCCTGGAGCCGAGACAGGGCGAACACCGGGGAGCTGTTTTTT
TRBV30	TRBJ1-1	-	-	CAWSRAPTEAFF	TGTGCCTGGAGTCGGGCCCCCACTGAAGCTTTCTTT
TRBV30	TRBJ2-1	TRBD1	-	CAWSVGTGWNEQFF	TGTGCCTGGAGTGTCGGGACAGGTTGGAATGAGCAGTTCTTC
TRBV2	TRBJ2-1	TRBD1	-	CASSAISGGNEQFF	TGTGCCAGCAGCGCCATCTCAGGGGGCAATGAGCAGTTCTTC
TRBV12-3/TRBV12-4	TRBJ2-5	-	-	CASRLRETQYF	TGTGCCAGCAGACTCCGGGAGACCCAGTACTTC
TRBV19	TRBJ1-5	-	-	CASSIAYSKPQPQHF	TGTGCCAGTAGTATCGCGTACTCAAAACCTCAGCCCCAGCATTTT
TRBV7-8	TRBJ1-4	-	once	CASSFLQGQDEKLFF	TGTGCCAGCAGCTTTCTGCAGGGGCAGGATGAAAAACTGTTTTTT
TRBV6-5	TRBJ2-1	TRBD2	-	CASRRAGGTYNEQFF	TGTGCCAGCCGGAGAGCGGGGGGGACTTACAATGAGCAGTTCTTC
TRBV6-5	TRBJ1-5	TRBD1	-	CASSRETGDQPQHF	TGTGCCAGCAGTAGGGAGACAGGGGATCAGCCCCAGCATTTT
TRBV5-4	TRBJ2-1	-	-	CASSLGGSGNEQFF	TGTGCCAGCAGCTTGGGCGGATCTGGTAATGAGCAGTTCTTC
TRBV2	TRBJ2-3	-	-	CASLGPISTDTQYF	TGTGCCAGCCTGGGTCCGATAAGCACAGATACGCAGTATTTT
TRBV9	TRBJ1-1	-	-	CASSVSPRNTEAFF	TGTGCCAGCAGCGTGTCCCCGAGGAACACTGAAGCTTTCTTT
TRBV5-6	TRBJ2-2	-	once	CASSLVPGDYMGALGELFF	TGTGCCAGCAGCTTGGTGCCAGGGGATTACATGGGGGCCCTCGGGGAGCTGTTTTTT
TRBV18	TRBJ1-1	TRBD1	-	CASSPRTGADTEAFF	TGTGCCAGCTCACCACGCACAGGGGCCGACACTGAAGCTTTCTTT
TRBV7-9	TRBJ2-1	-	-	CASSLEGTWQFF	TGTGCCAGCAGCTTAGAAGGGACATGGCAGTTCTTC
TRBV30	TRBJ1-1	-	-	CAWSVQGQLRAFF	TGTGCCTGGAGTGTACAAGGACAGTTACGGGCTTTCTTT
TRBV5-1	TRBJ1-2	TRBD1	-	CASSFDRDYGYTF	TGCGCCAGCAGCTTTGACAGGGACTATGGCTACACCTTC
TRBV7-7	TRBJ1-1	-	-	CASSTGPNTEAFF	TGTGCCAGCAGTACCGGACCGAACACTGAAGCTTTCTTT
TRBV2	TRBJ1-1	-	-	CARGGGGWNTEAFF	TGTGCCAGAGGGGGAGGCGGCTGGAACACTGAAGCTTTCTTT
TRBV11-2	TRBJ1-5	-	-	CASSYNQPQHF	TGTGCCAGCAGTTACAATCAGCCCCAGCATTTT
TRBV28	TRBJ2-2	-	-	CASSPNTGELFF	TGTGCCAGCAGCCCAAACACCGGGGAGCTGTTTTTT